This T cell receptor (beta chain) was observed in a study of cytomegalovirus exposure and HLA in healthy donors. Trimming removed 3 bases at V and 6 bases at J, with 18 bases between. Germline CDR1 and CDR2: MNHNS and SASEGT. This CDR3 has 16 residues. PCR amplification relied on 60 Vbeta primers (plus 13 Jbeta primers). Sequencing used immunoSEQ multiplex PCR; TCRdb keeps in-frame clones, though not all of them. Here the sample spans 150,000 to 170,000 clones, about 75% being singletons. Sequencing was done on a sample of PBMCs. This receptor was obtained from a young man in good health and CMV-seronegative. The J gene is TRBJ1-5, the V gene TRBV6-1, with D maybe TRBD1 (5 bases). The CDR3 sequence is CASSEKPEVGGQPQHF. The CDR3 coding sequence is TGTGCCAGCAGTGAGAAGCCCGAGGTGGGGGGTCAGCCCCAGCATTTT.